This T cell receptor beta chain was recorded in a study of identical twins. The V and J ends lost 0 bases and 6 bases, in that order; junction bases with no gene match: 6. In germline, CDR1 is MNHNS, CDR2 SASEGT. This CDR3 is built from 17 residues. Each CDR3 protein is one row after TCRdb ran MiXCR on the 5' RACE reads. Of about 340,000 distinct CDR3 sequences in the sample, 9% to 15% are singletons; the top ten hold around 6.9%. This sample also belongs to another study, concerning yellow fever vaccine responses in identical twins.

Specimen: CD8+ T cells sorted from blood. The chain is built from TRBV6-1 and TRBJ2-2, with 11 bases lining up with TRBD1. This TCR came from a woman between 18 and 30 years old in good health. CDR3: CASSEADRGLGAGELFF. DNA for the CDR3: TGTGCCAGCAGTGAAGCGGACAGGGGGCTTGGGGCCGGGGAGCTGTTTTTT.